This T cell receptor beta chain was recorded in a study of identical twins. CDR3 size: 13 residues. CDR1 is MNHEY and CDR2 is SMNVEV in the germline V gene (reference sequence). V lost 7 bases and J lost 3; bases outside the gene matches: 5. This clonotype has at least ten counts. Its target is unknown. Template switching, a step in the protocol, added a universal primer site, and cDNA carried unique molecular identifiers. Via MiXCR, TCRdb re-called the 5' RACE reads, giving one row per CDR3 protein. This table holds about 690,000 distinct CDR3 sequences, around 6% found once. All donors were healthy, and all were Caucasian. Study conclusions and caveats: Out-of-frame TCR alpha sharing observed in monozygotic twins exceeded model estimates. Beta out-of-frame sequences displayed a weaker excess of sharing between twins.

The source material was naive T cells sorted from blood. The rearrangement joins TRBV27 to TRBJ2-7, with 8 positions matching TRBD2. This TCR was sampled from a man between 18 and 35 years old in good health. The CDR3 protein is CASMRLAFYEQYV. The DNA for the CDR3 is TGTGCCAGCATGAGACTAGCGTTCTACGAGCAGTACGTC.